This passage covers 12 T cell receptor beta chains from one sample sequenced in a study of CD8 T cell repertoires and HIV-1 epitope variants. Their target antigens are unknown. The table came from immunoSEQ multiplex PCR; TCRdb's copy has only in-frame clones and leaves some out. Of about 7,100 clones detected, less than 75% appear once; the ten largest clones hold about 40%. Sequencing was performed on cultured CD8+ T cells derived from PBMCs. The receptors here all came from a male donor with HIV.

In this sample, this clone turned up a few times. V gene TRBV5-1 combines with J gene TRBJ1-2; no clear D gene. Germline V gene data show CDR1 as SGHRS and CDR2 as YFSETQ. The CDR3 runs 15 residues. V lost 4 bases and J 6 bases, leaving 19 bases between the germline ends. CDR3 nucleotides: TGCGCCAGCAGCATGAAGGGCCCATCGAGCAATGGCTACACCTTC. Its translation is CASSMKGPSSNGYTF.

This clone has a single count. The chain has TRBV28 and TRBJ2-7; TRBD2 matches 8 bases. This CDR3 comprises 15 residues. Germline CDR1 MDHEN, CDR2 SYDVKM. The V and J ends lost 6 bases and 1 base, in that order; junction bases with no gene match: 8. CDR3 residues: CASRGTSGVSYEQYF. CDR3 sequence (DNA): TGTGCCAGCAGAGGTACTAGCGGAGTGTCCTACGAGCAGTACTTC.

By proportion, this clone is medium-sized. This chain uses TRBV6-4 with TRBJ1-6; D uncertain. V was cut by 2 bases and J by 5 bases, with 4 bases left in between. CDR1 is MRHNA, CDR2 SNTAGT, per germline. This CDR3 contains 13 residues. The CDR3, as DNA: TGTGCCAGCAGTGACGGAGATAATTCACCCCTCCACTTT. Residues: CASSDGDNSPLHF.

V and J are TRBV19 and TRBJ2-2; D remains ambiguous. Germline V lookup: CDR1 LNHDA, CDR2 SQIVND (reference sequence). This CDR3 is built from 12 residues. V lost 6 bases to trimming and J lost 5 bases, with 7 bases between them. DNA for the CDR3: TGTGCCAGTAGGCGAACTACCGGGGAGCTGTTTTTT. It translates to CASRRTTGELFF.

The rearrangement links TRBV7-9 to TRBJ2-7; tentative D call: TRBD1 (7 bases). The V and J ends lost 4 bases and 3 bases respectively, with 13 bases between them. This CDR3 contains 14 residues. CDR1 is SEHNR and CDR2 is FQNEAQ in the germline V gene (reference sequence). CDR3 amino acids: CASSSGRDSYEQYF. The CDR3 nucleotides are TGTGCCAGCAGCTCCGGGCGGGACAGCTACGAGCAGTACTTC.

The V gene is TRBV6-5, the J gene TRBJ1-4; D perhaps matches TRBD1 (5 bases). In germline, CDR1 is MNHEY, CDR2 SVGAGI. The CDR3 runs 14 residues. The V gene lost 0 bases and the J gene lost 6 bases, with 8 bases spanning the gap. The CDR3 loop reads CASSYSGVDEKLFF. The CDR3 region has the DNA TGTGCCAGCAGTTACTCAGGGGTAGATGAAAAACTGTTTTTT.

The chain links TRBV18 to TRBJ2-7; no firm D call. This CDR3 contains 16 residues. The germline V and J ends were trimmed by 3 bases and 2 bases, with 17 bases remaining between them. Germline V gene lookup returns CDR1 KGHSH and CDR2 LQKENI. This chain's CDR3 is CASSPRKSAGPYEQYF. The CDR3 DNA is TGTGCCAGCTCACCGCGCAAGTCCGCAGGTCCCTACGAGCAGTACTTC.

This clone was observed a single time. The chain recombines TRBV27 with TRBJ2-1; 8 bases are a match to TRBD2. The CDR3 is 16 residues long. The V and J ends lost 5 bases and 4 bases, in that order; junction bases with no gene match: 10. Germline V gives CDR1 MNHEY, CDR2 SMNVEV (reference sequence). CDR3: CASSPPTSVGYNEQFF. The CDR3 nucleotides are TGTGCCAGCAGTCCACCGACTAGCGTGGGATACAATGAGCAGTTCTTC.

This rearrangement joins TRBV5-1 to TRBJ2-5, with 9 bases lining up with TRBD2. The CDR3 loop spans 16 amino acids. From germline, CDR1 is SGHRS and CDR2 YFSETQ. V trimming: 4 bases; J trimming: 2 bases; junction bases outside the gene matches: 9. CDR3 protein: CASSSSGGGVQETQYF. The CDR3 bases are TGCGCCAGCAGCAGTTCTGGCGGGGGGGTACAAGAGACCCAGTACTTC. Filled out from reference TRBV5-1 and TRBJ2-5, the complete variable domain reads KAGVTQTPRYLIKTRGQQVTLSCSPISGHRSVSWYQQTPGQGLQFLFEYFSETQRNKGNFPGRFSGRQFSNSRSEMNVSTLELGDSALYLCASSSSGGGVQETQYFGPGTRLLVL.

The CDR3 DNA reads as TGTGCCAGCAGTAAGCCAGCGGGACAGGGCCACTACAATGAGCAGTTCTTC. It yields the protein CASSKPAGQGHYNEQFF. This chain uses TRBV27 with TRBJ2-1; 9 bases align to TRBD1. This CDR3 is built from 17 residues. V shed 5 bases, J shed 3 bases, and the junction held 11 bases outside the gene matches. Germline CDR1 reads MNHEY; CDR2 reads SMNVEV (reference sequence).

The chain recombines TRBV14 with TRBJ1-2, with TRBD1 matching 7 bases. The germline V gene encodes CDR1 SGHDN and CDR2 FVKESK. This CDR3 spans 16 amino acids. V was clipped by 4 bases and J by 4 bases; unmatched bases: 12. DNA for the CDR3: TGTGCCAGCAGCCGCAACCCGGGACAGCATGGCTATGGCTACACCTTC. Residues: CASSRNPGQHGYGYTF.

This rearrangement joins TRBV9 to TRBJ1-1; D possibly corresponds to TRBD1 (5 bases). The CDR3 loop spans 14 amino acids. Trimming left V 3 bases short and J 4 bases short, with 13 bases between. Germline assignment: CDR1 SGDLS and CDR2 YYNGEE. CDR3 residues: CASSAGVGVTEAFF. The CDR3 DNA follows: TGTGCCAGCAGCGCGGGGGTAGGGGTCACTGAAGCTTTCTTT.